This entry lists 22 T cell receptor beta chains sequenced from one sample in a study of metastatic and nonmetastatic thyroid tumors. TCRdb re-called the PCR reads with MiXCR. The repertoire holds tens of thousands of clones, with under 25% as singletons. Patients underwent thyroid surgery, and none had received any treatment before it. The sample was blood. The receptors shown here come from a male donor with papillary thyroid cancer or a benign thyroid nodule (not recorded which). Some clones in this sample may be carry-over from other donors' samples.

This clone was counted between two and nine times. The V call is TRBV27, the J call TRBJ2-3, with D perhaps given as TRBD1 or TRBD2 (6 bases each). This CDR3 spans 14 amino acids. CDR1 is MNHEY, CDR2 SMNVEV, per germline (reference sequence). V lost 6 bases to trimming and J lost 2 bases, with 12 bases between them. The CDR3 loop reads CASSRRGITDTQYF. CDR3 sequence (DNA): TGTGCCAGCAGCAGGAGGGGGATCACAGATACGCAGTATTTT.

In its sample, this clone ranks as medium-sized. V and J are TRBV12-5 and TRBJ2-3, with 7 bases aligning to TRBD1. CDR3 size: 14 residues. The ends lost 5 bases at V and 2 bases at J; junction bases unmatched: 4. Germline values: CDR1 LGHNT, CDR2 FRNRAP. The CDR3 protein is CASGLGQNTDTQYF. CDR3 DNA sequence: TGTGCTAGTGGTCTGGGACAGAACACAGATACGCAGTATTTT.

This sequence joins TRBV12-3 or TRBV12-4 and TRBJ2-7; possibly TRBD1 for D (6 bases). The CDR3 loop spans 12 amino acids. Between the trimmed V and J ends, which lost 6 bases and 3 bases, there was a span of 9 bases. The CDR3 DNA is TGTGCCAGCAGCCCAGGGGTCTACGAGCAGTACTTC. Its protein product is CASSPGVYEQYF.

This clone was recorded at least ten times. V gene TRBV6-1 combines with J gene TRBJ1-4; tentative D call: TRBD1 (6 bases). In germline, CDR1 is MNHNS, CDR2 SASEGT. Trimming stripped 6 bases from V and 2 bases from J, with 10 bases between. The CDR3 contains 14 residues. CDR3 amino acids: CASRWTETNEKLFF. The CDR3 DNA sequence: TGTGCCAGCAGGTGGACAGAGACTAATGAAAAACTGTTTTTT.

In this sample, this clone is medium-sized. V and J are TRBV28 and TRBJ2-7; tentatively, D is TRBD2 (5 bases). Trimming cost V 4 bases and J 2 bases, with 9 bases left between them. In germline, CDR1 is MDHEN, CDR2 SYDVKM. This CDR3 region has 13 residues. The CDR3 nucleotides read TGTGCCAGCAGTTACGGGATCACCTACGAGCAGTACTTC. It codes for CASSYGITYEQYF. Together with reference TRBV28 and TRBJ2-7, the CDR3 gives the full variable domain: DVKVTQSSRYLVKRTGEKVFLECVQDMDHENMFWYRQDPGLGLRLIYFSYDVKMKEKGDIPEGYSVSREKKERFSLILESASTNQTSMYLCASSYGITYEQYFGPGTRLTVT.

This clone was picked up many times. The chain uses TRBV5-4 and TRBJ1-1; D is ambiguous. Per germline, CDR1 SGHNT and CDR2 YYREEE (reference sequence). The length of the CDR3 is 13 residues. The germline V and J ends were trimmed by 0 bases and 5 bases, with 8 bases remaining between them. This CDR3 is CASSLGFGTEAFF. Written as DNA, the CDR3 is TGTGCCAGCAGCTTGGGATTCGGAACTGAAGCTTTCTTT. Using reference TRBV5-4 and TRBJ1-1 for the parts outside the CDR3, the full variable domain is ETGVTQSPTHLIKTRGQQVTLRCSSQSGHNTVSWYQQALGQGPQFIFQYYREEENGRGNFPPRFSGLQFPNYSSELNVNALELDDSALYLCASSLGFGTEAFFGQGTRLTVV.

This clone was counted ten times or more. This chain links TRBV6-1 with TRBJ2-1; 10 bases fit TRBD2. The CDR3 is 16 amino acids. From germline, CDR1 is MNHNS and CDR2 SASEGT. Germline trimming cut 6 bases from V and 5 bases from J; bases unmatched to any gene: 10. CDR3 nucleotide sequence: TGTGCCAGCAGCTCCTATGGACTAGCGGATGACAATGAGCAGTTCTTC. Translating gives CASSSYGLADDNEQFF.

This clone was observed a handful of times. J is TRBJ2-1 and V is TRBV6-1; D call uncertain. Germline CDR1 is MNHNS and CDR2 is SASEGT. Trimming took 6 bases from V and 12 from J, leaving 21 bases between them. This CDR3 is built from 14 residues. As DNA, the CDR3 is TGTGCCAGCAGGCCGGTCGGGTCGGACGATGCGCAGTTCTTC. It translates to CASRPVGSDDAQFF.

CDR3 sequence reads: CASSLGRLAGGYEQYF. CDR3 coding DNA: TGTGCCAGCAGCTTGGGGAGACTTGCCGGAGGGTACGAGCAGTACTTC. The chain combines TRBV5-6 with TRBJ2-7; perhaps TRBD2 as D (6 bases). The CDR3 is made up of 16 amino acids. Trimming removed 0 bases from V and 4 bases from J, with 17 bases in between. Germline lookup yields CDR1 SGHDT and CDR2 YYEEEE.

The chain joins TRBV7-9 to TRBJ2-1; TRBD2 matches 7 bases. Germline loops: CDR1 SEHNR, CDR2 FQNEAQ (reference sequence). V shed 4 bases, J shed 16 bases, and the junction held 10 bases outside the gene matches. This CDR3 has 12 amino acids. The CDR3 protein is CASSSSSGDHFF. The CDR3 DNA reads as TGTGCCAGCAGCTCCTCTAGCGGTGATCATTTCTTC. Combining the CDR3 with reference TRBV7-9 and TRBJ2-1 gives the whole variable domain DTGVSQNPRHKITKRGQNVTFRCDPISEHNRLYWYRQTLGQGPEFLTYFQNEAQLEKSRLLSDRFSAERPKGSFSTLEIQRTEQGDSAMYLCASSSSSGDHFFGPGTRLTVL.

Ten or more counts support this clone. V usage is TRBV6-1 and J usage is TRBJ2-1; TRBD2 matches 11 bases. V gave up 6 bases and J gave up 7 bases; unmatched junction bases: 8. From germline, CDR1 is MNHNS and CDR2 SASEGT. CDR3 length: 15 residues. Here the CDR3 reads CASSLTSGSLNEQFF. Here the CDR3 DNA reads TGTGCCAGCAGCTTAACTAGCGGGAGTTTGAATGAGCAGTTCTTC.

This clone was seen ten or more times. The V gene is TRBV20-1, the J gene TRBJ2-3; 7 bases fit TRBD1. The germline V gene encodes CDR1 DFQATT and CDR2 SNEGSKA (reference sequence). Trimming took 6 bases from V and 3 from J; bases not matched to a gene: 9. This CDR3 spans 14 amino acids. For the CDR3, the DNA is TGCAGTGCACCCGGACAGGTAGAGACAGATACGCAGTATTTT. The encoded protein is CSAPGQVETDTQYF.

Ten or more counts support this clone. J is TRBJ2-1 and V is TRBV28; D is possibly TRBD2 (6 bases). CDR3 length equals 14 residues. V lost 6 bases, J lost 5 bases, and 14 bases lay in between. Germline CDR1 and CDR2: MDHEN and SYDVKM. CDR3 DNA sequence: TGTGCCAGCAGGGATAGCGGCCCTCACAATGAGCAGTTCTTC. Protein product: CASRDSGPHNEQFF.

This clone has at least ten counts. The rearrangement uses TRBV11-3 and TRBJ2-3, with 8 bases matching TRBD1. The CDR3 has 16 amino acids. Per the germline V gene, CDR1 is SGHNT and CDR2 is YENEEA. V shed 5 bases and J 3 bases; nucleotides not matched to a gene: 10. CDR3 sequence (DNA): TGTGCCAGCAGCCCGATGACAGGGGTCAGGACAGATACGCAGTATTTT. It codes for CASSPMTGVRTDTQYF.

The gene calls are TRBV7-8 and TRBJ1-5; possible D gene TRBD1, 6 bases. Trimming cost V 5 bases and J 6 bases, with 20 bases left between them. The CDR3 extends over 16 amino acids. The V gene's germline CDR1 is SGHVS and CDR2 FQNEAQ. The CDR3 DNA is TGTGCCAGCAGCCTAAGTCCGTTACAGGGTCTTCAGCCCCAGCATTTT. Translated: CASSLSPLQGLQPQHF. Drawing the rest from reference TRBV7-8 and TRBJ1-5, the complete variable domain is GAGVSQSPRYKVAKRGQDVALRCDPISGHVSLFWYQQALGQGPEFLTYFQNEAQLDKSGLPSDRFFAERPEGSVSTLKIQRTQQEDSAVYLCASSLSPLQGLQPQHFGDGTRLSIL.

This clone was observed many times. Other DNA sequences of this sample code for an identical CDR3. The V gene is TRBV2, the J gene TRBJ1-1; D unresolved. V was pared by 1 base and J by 1 base, with 4 bases between. CDR1 SNHLY and CDR2 FYNNEI come from the germline V gene. This CDR3 region has 13 residues. This chain's CDR3 is CASSEVENTEAFF. Here the CDR3 DNA reads TGTGCCAGCAGTGAAGTAGAGAACACTGAAGCTTTCTTT.

This clone has at least ten counts. The chain carries TRBV27 and TRBJ2-5, with 10 bases lining up with TRBD2. The CDR3 has 16 amino acids. The germline CDR1 and CDR2 sequences are MNHEY and SMNVEV (reference sequence). V lost 0 bases, J lost 6 bases, and 7 bases stayed unmatched. The CDR3 protein is CASSLSVSGRMKTQYF. The CDR3 nucleotides are TGTGCCAGCAGTTTATCGGTTAGCGGGAGGATGAAGACCCAGTACTTC.

At least ten counts were recorded for this clone. Other DNA sequences in the sample encode the same CDR3. The chain employs TRBV7-2 and TRBJ2-1, with D possibly called TRBD1 or TRBD2 (5 bases each). Trimming cost V 5 bases and J 2 bases, with 19 bases left between them. The germline V gene encodes CDR1 SGHTA and CDR2 FQGNSA. This CDR3 has 17 residues. DNA for the CDR3: TGTGCCAGCAGCCTCGTACCCGGGGACCCCCCCTACAATGAGCAGTTCTTC. Translated: CASSLVPGDPPYNEQFF.

The table lists this clone with many counts. The chain combines TRBV29-1 with TRBJ1-5, with D hard to call. Germline V lookup: CDR1 SQVTM, CDR2 ANQGSEA. V gave up 6 bases and J gave up 4 bases, with 13 bases separating them. The CDR3 covers 13 residues. CDR3 coding DNA: TGCAGCGTACAGACGAATTATAATCAGCCCCAGCATTTT. It yields the protein CSVQTNYNQPQHF.

This clone was observed many times. The chain links TRBV7-9 to TRBJ2-3; no clear D gene. The V end was cut by 5 bases, the J end by 0 bases, with 18 bases between. Germline CDR1 and CDR2: SEHNR and FQNEAQ (reference sequence). The CDR3 length is 17 residues. The CDR3 DNA reads TGTGCCAGCAGCCGCCCACCCAGTCCGTTTAGCACAGATACGCAGTATTTT. Its translation is CASSRPPSPFSTDTQYF.

This clone was picked up many times. This may be a read error, as it is one base from a much larger clone. The J gene is TRBJ1-2, the V gene TRBV12-3 or TRBV12-4; D is uncertain. This CDR3 comprises 13 residues. Between the trimmed V and J ends, which lost 7 bases and 11 bases, there was a span of 20 bases. The CDR3 bases are TGTGCCAGCAACTCGAGCCTCGACTTTCGGTACACCTTC. It is translated as CASNSSLDFRYTF.

This clone was seen at least ten times. The J gene is TRBJ2-7, the V gene TRBV3-1; 9 positions agree with TRBD1. The CDR3 totals 14 residues. Germline V gene data show CDR1 as LGHDT and CDR2 as YNNKEL (reference sequence). J was trimmed by 4 bases and V by 4 bases; bases with no gene match: 5. CDR3 DNA sequence: TGTGCCAGCAGCCCCGGACAGGGGAAGTACGAGCAGTACTTC. Translating gives CASSPGQGKYEQYF.